This record covers a single T cell receptor (beta chain). Antigen: not known. Naive CD8+ T cells carried a CD45RO-CCR7+CD27+CD95- phenotype. This entry is derived from a study of CXCR3-negative and CXCR3-positive naive CD8 T cells. All TRB cDNA libraries came from 5' RACE performed with UMI labels. TCRdb re-called the 5' RACE reads; every CDR3 protein appears as one record, without DNA. This sample's clone table lists fewer than 90,000 distinct CDR3 sequences. Study outcomes and limitations: Hydrophobicity was higher for TRB CDR3s found in CXCR3-positive naive cells than in CXCR3-negative naive cells. Memory cells showed distinct TRBV-TRBJ patterns, while the two naive subsets matched. Diversity ran similarly high across both naive subsets but far lower in memory CD8+ cells.

Germline CDR1 reads LGHDT; CDR2 reads YNNKEL (reference sequence). The CDR3 has 14 amino acids. The clonotype originates from a human donor in good health. Some clones in this sample may be carry-over from other donors' samples. Sequencing was done on a sample of naive CXCR3+ CD8+ T cells from blood. The subset was: CD45RO-CCR7+CD27+CD95- naive CD8+ T cells expressing CXCR3 (TNR3+). The V call is TRBV3-1, the J call TRBJ1-4. This chain's CDR3 is CASSLRQEGEKLFF.